The clone carrying this TCR beta chain came up many times. The antigen is undetermined. Unique molecular identifier tags were affixed to discrete cDNA molecules. TCRdb redid the calling of the 5' RACE reads with MiXCR, one entry per CDR3 protein. Among some 62,000 distinct CDR3 sequences listed, about 10% were seen once. This entry is derived from a study of early T cells in non-severe SARS-CoV-2 infection. Overall study: Investigators sequenced bulk RNA drawn from unsorted whole blood, and chains remained unpaired.

The V gene's germline CDR1 is SGHTA and CDR2 FQGNSA. This CDR3 is 13 amino acids long. V lost 5 bases, J lost 8 bases, and 14 bases lay in between. Study-wide points: The VDJdb matching leaned toward anti-spike CD8 responses and overlooked private and CD4 specificities.

This chain links TRBV7-2 with TRBJ2-3; D is undetermined. The sequence was obtained from an adult who was a healthcare worker with PCR-confirmed SARS-CoV-2 infection or an uninfected control (not recorded which). The material was whole blood, obtained at baseline. The CDR3 DNA is TGTGCCAGCAGCCCCTTTAATGACTTTACGCAGTATTTT. Its translation: CASSPFNDFTQYF.